The next 25 T cell receptor beta chains were all read from a single sample in a study of blood T cell repertoires in COVID-19 (dated by TCRdb to the early 2020s). Library preparation was by the immunoSEQ multiplex PCR assay. TCRdb's version of the immuneACCESS table is confined to in-frame rearrangements and falls short of the full clone set. An unresolved V gene accounts for under half of the shortfall where checked; the remainder is of unknown origin. Present in this sample are about 380,000 clones, 70% to 85% of which were seen just once. The ten most abundant clones make up 1.1% of the sample. The material sequenced was peripheral blood. Receptors were obtained from a human donor with acute or convalescent COVID-19. The donor label of this sample is uncertain.

The chain joins TRBV19 to TRBJ1-5; no clear D. V was cut by 5 bases and J by 6 bases, with 11 bases left in between. Germline CDR1 reads LNHDA; CDR2 reads SQIVND (reference sequence). The CDR3 totals 13 residues. The CDR3 sequence is CASSPWSGQPQHF. Here the CDR3 DNA reads TGTGCCAGTAGTCCCTGGTCCGGTCAGCCCCAGCATTTT.

The V call is TRBV7-6, the J call TRBJ1-2, with 10 bases that match TRBD1. This CDR3 is 17 amino acids long. The germline CDR1 and CDR2 sequences are SGHVS and FNYEAQ. Trimming removed 5 bases from V and 7 bases from J; junction bases left unmatched: 16. CDR3 sequence: CASSRTNPGQGRSGYTF. For the CDR3, the DNA is TGTGCCAGCAGCCGTACTAATCCGGGACAGGGGCGGAGTGGCTACACCTTC.

The chain uses TRBV2 and TRBJ1-4; D gene unclear. CDR1 and CDR2 (germline): SNHLY, FYNNEI. The CDR3 sequence is 16 residues long. The V end lost 7 bases, the J end lost 0 bases, and 15 bases lay between the germline ends. This CDR3 is CASTDRRRTTNEKLFF. CDR3 nucleotides: TGTGCCAGCACCGATAGGAGGCGGACAACTAATGAAAAACTGTTTTTT.

The rearrangement links TRBV19 to TRBJ1-1; D unclear. The CDR3 consists of 13 residues. The V and J ends lost 7 bases and 1 base respectively, with 10 bases between them. Germline assignment: CDR1 LNHDA and CDR2 SQIVND (reference sequence). CDR3 DNA: TGTGCCAGTACCACCCAACAGAACACTGAAGCTTTCTTT. Residues: CASTTQQNTEAFF.

This clone was recorded a few times. The chain's CDR3 is CASSESRTVTYEQYF. The CDR3 DNA reads as TGTGCCAGCAGTGAAAGCCGGACAGTTACCTACGAGCAGTACTTC. The J gene is TRBJ2-7, the V gene TRBV6-1; tentatively, D is TRBD1 (6 bases). V lost 2 bases to trimming and J lost 2 bases, with 13 bases between them. The CDR3 sequence is 15 residues long. CDR1 is MNHNS and CDR2 is SASEGT in the germline V gene.

On this clone: One end of the junction fails to match germline, which may point to a read error. This rearrangement joins TRBV15 to TRBJ2-7, with 8 nucleotides matching TRBD1. This CDR3 contains 13 residues. Germline assignment: CDR1 LNHNV and CDR2 YYDKDF (reference sequence). CDR3 sequence reads: CATSRGQNYEQYF. CDR3 in DNA: TGTGCCACGAGCAGGGGGCAGAACTACGAGCAGTACTTC.

The chain has TRBV4-2 and TRBJ1-5; TRBD1 might be the D (6 bases). CDR3 length equals 17 residues. V lost 6 bases and J lost 7, with 25 bases in between. Germline V gene sequence: CDR1 LGHNA, CDR2 YNFKEQ. This CDR3 reads CASSSLAGAQREQPQHF. In DNA form, the CDR3 reads TGTGCCAGCAGTTCATTAGCGGGGGCGCAGAGGGAACAGCCCCAGCATTTT.

The chain has TRBV4-1 and TRBJ2-1, with TRBD2 matching 12 bases. The CDR3 totals 19 residues. Germline V gene data show CDR1 as MGHRA and CDR2 as YSYEKL. J gave up 0 bases and V 4 bases, and 10 bases lay outside the gene matches. CDR3 in DNA: TGCGCCAGCAGCCTATACCGACTAGCGGGGGTAGACTCCTACAATGAGCAGTTCTTC. Protein: CASSLYRLAGVDSYNEQFF.

The chain uses TRBV28 and TRBJ2-7; the match to TRBD2 covers 13 bases. Unmatched junction bases numbered 7, after V lost 0 bases and J lost 5 bases. Per the germline V gene, CDR1 is MDHEN and CDR2 is SYDVKM. The CDR3 sequence is 17 residues long. The CDR3 DNA is TGTGCCAGCAGTTTATGGTTGGGACTAGCGGGGATCGACGAGCAGTACTTC. Translating it yields CASSLWLGLAGIDEQYF.

V usage is TRBV27 and J usage is TRBJ2-1; TRBD2 agrees at 9 bases. Germline V gives CDR1 MNHEY, CDR2 SMNVEV (reference sequence). The CDR3 runs to 14 residues. The junction had 5 bases not matched to a gene; V was cut back by 8 bases and J by 3 bases. The CDR3 region is CASSSGRHYNEQFF. The CDR3 DNA reads as TGTGCCAGCTCGAGCGGGAGGCACTACAATGAGCAGTTCTTC.

The chain combines TRBV5-4 with TRBJ2-6; 12 positions agree with TRBD1. V dropped 4 bases and J dropped 1; count of bases not matched to a gene: 3. Germline CDR1 SGHNT, CDR2 YYREEE (reference sequence). The CDR3 runs to 17 residues. The CDR3 loop is CASSRGQGASGANVLTF. CDR3 in DNA: TGTGCCAGCAGCAGGGGACAGGGGGCGTCTGGGGCCAACGTCCTGACTTTC.

The chain employs TRBV28 and TRBJ1-1; unclear D gene. The germline V gene has CDR1 MDHEN and CDR2 SYDVKM. V lost 2 bases, J lost 0 bases, and 7 bases lay in between. There are 14 residues in the CDR3. In DNA form, the CDR3 reads TGTGCCAGCAGTTTACGGCAGGTGAACACTGAAGCTTTCTTT. Encoded protein: CASSLRQVNTEAFF.

This clone was detected a few times. Here the CDR3 DNA reads TGTGCCAGCAGTTTGACTAGCGGGAACAATGAGCAGTTCTTC. Its translation is CASSLTSGNNEQFF. The chain carries TRBV27 and TRBJ2-1, with TRBD2 matching 11 bases. Germline V CDR1 and CDR2: MNHEY, SMNVEV (reference sequence). The CDR3 sequence is 14 residues long. Trimming took 3 bases from V and 5 from J; bases not matched to a gene: 0.

The rearrangement links TRBV19 to TRBJ1-2; TRBD1 aligns across 9 bases. The ends lost 5 bases at V and 8 bases at J; junction bases unmatched: 9. The CDR3 runs to 14 residues. Germline V gives CDR1 LNHDA, CDR2 SQIVND (reference sequence). CDR3 amino acids: CASSRTRTGAGYTF. CDR3 nucleotides: TGTGCCAGTAGTCGGACCCGGACAGGGGCCGGCTACACCTTC.

This chain joins TRBV2 and TRBJ1-5; D remains ambiguous. Trimming stripped 5 bases from V and 4 bases from J, with 12 bases between. Germline CDR1 is SNHLY and CDR2 is FYNNEI. The CDR3 loop spans 14 amino acids. The CDR3 nucleotides are TGTGCCAGCAGTCAAGGTTCCCTAAATCAGCCCCAGCATTTT. This gives the protein CASSQGSLNQPQHF.

V is TRBV11-2 and J is TRBJ2-6, with 8 bases that match TRBD2. The V gene's germline CDR1 is SGHAT and CDR2 FQNNGV. The CDR3 is 18 amino acids. With 1 base clipped from V and 3 bases from J, the junction kept 8 bases outside the gene matches. CDR3: CASSLGGTLAGGANVLTF. The CDR3 DNA follows: TGTGCCAGCAGCTTAGGAGGGACGCTAGCGGGTGGGGCCAACGTCCTGACTTTC. The full variable domain, in which reference TRBV11-2 and TRBJ2-6 provide the parts outside the CDR3, is EAGVAQSPRYKIIEKRQSVAFWCNPISGHATLYWYQQILGQGPKLLIQFQNNGVVDDSQLPKDRFSAERLKGVDSTLKIQPAKLEDSAVYLCASSLGGTLAGGANVLTFGAGSRLTVL.

The chain carries TRBV14 and TRBJ2-7; 8 bases are a match to TRBD2. The germline V gene encodes CDR1 SGHDN and CDR2 FVKESK. The CDR3 has 12 residues. Trimming took 1 base from V and 9 from J; bases not matched to a gene: 2. The CDR3 DNA follows: TGTGCCAGCAGCCAAGCCCTAGCGGGGCAGTACTTC. Translating gives CASSQALAGQYF. The variable domain in full, with the rest retrieved from reference TRBV14 and TRBJ2-7, is EAGVTQFPSHSVIEKGQTVTLRCDPISGHDNLYWYRRVMGKEIKFLLHFVKESKQDESGMPNNRFLAERTGGTYSTLKVQPAELEDSGVYFCASSQALAGQYFGPGTRLTVT.

The chain uses TRBV6-6 and TRBJ1-2, with TRBD1 identical over 8 bases. Germline values: CDR1 MNHNY, CDR2 SVGAGI (reference sequence). Trimming at V came to 2 bases and at J to 8 bases, leaving 13 bases not matched to a gene. The CDR3 is 16 residues long. The CDR3 DNA follows: TGTGCCAGCAGTTACGGGGACAGGCCCCTAACCATGGGCTACACCTTC. Encoded protein: CASSYGDRPLTMGYTF.

The V gene is TRBV3-1 (or the pseudogene TRBV3-2), the J gene TRBJ1-1; weak D call: TRBD1 (5 bases). From germline, CDR1 is LGHDT and CDR2 YNNKEL (reference sequence). Deletions cut 4 bases from V and 5 bases from J, with 20 bases between. The CDR3 spans 16 residues. The CDR3: CASSPHRSAGRTEAFF. CDR3 bases: TGTGCCAGCAGCCCCCACCGGTCGGCAGGGAGGACTGAAGCTTTCTTT.

V is TRBV12-5 and J is TRBJ1-1; D ambiguous. Germline V gene lookup returns CDR1 LGHNT and CDR2 FRNRAP. CDR3 length equals 13 residues. Trimming pared 0 bases from V and 5 bases from J, leaving 7 bases between. CDR3 sequence: CASGLVSGTEAFF. The CDR3 DNA reads as TGTGCTAGTGGTTTGGTTTCCGGGACTGAAGCTTTCTTT.

The rearrangement uses TRBV7-8 and TRBJ2-7, with 11 bases fitting TRBD2. V lost 4 bases, J lost 10 bases, and 9 bases stayed unmatched. Germline CDR1 is SGHVS and CDR2 is FQNEAQ. The CDR3 contains 14 residues. The CDR3 sequence is CASSSGTSGMEQYF. DNA for the CDR3: TGTGCCAGCAGCTCGGGGACTAGCGGAATGGAACAGTACTTC.

The chain employs TRBV18 and TRBJ1-6, with 7 bases identical to TRBD1. There are 15 residues in the CDR3. Unmatched junction bases numbered 8, after V lost 6 bases and J lost 6 bases. Germline V CDR1 and CDR2: KGHSH, LQKENI. CDR3 in amino acids: CASSDLGQSNSPLHF. The CDR3 DNA sequence: TGTGCCAGCTCCGACCTGGGACAGAGTAATTCACCCCTCCACTTT.

The J gene is TRBJ2-3, the V gene TRBV6-4, with D perhaps TRBD2 (5 bases). The V end was cut by 4 bases, the J end by 0 bases, with 11 bases between. CDR3 length: 15 amino acids. CDR1 and CDR2 (germline): MRHNA, SNTAGT. CDR3 loop: CASSGAGPSTDTQYF. The CDR3 DNA reads as TGTGCCAGCAGTGGGGCGGGCCCGAGCACAGATACGCAGTATTTT.

This clone has a handful of counts. The sample carries other DNA sequences with the same CDR3. V is TRBV28 and J is TRBJ1-1; 8 positions agree with TRBD1. This CDR3 is built from 13 residues. Germline loops: CDR1 MDHEN, CDR2 SYDVKM. Unmatched junction bases numbered 3, after V lost 5 bases and J lost 4 bases. CDR3 loop: CASSLGQGTEAFF. DNA of the CDR3: TGTGCCAGCAGTCTAGGACAGGGCACTGAAGCTTTCTTT.

The chain recombines TRBV30 with TRBJ2-3; TRBD2 is a possible D gene (5 bases). The V gene lost 6 bases and the J gene lost 2 bases, with 18 bases spanning the gap. Germline CDR1 and CDR2: GTSNPN and SVGIG (reference sequence). The CDR3 has 15 amino acids. CDR3 nucleotides: TGTGCCTGTAGCCAGTTTGGGAGCTCCACAGATACGCAGTATTTT. It codes for CACSQFGSSTDTQYF.